Each of the 32 T cell receptor beta chains below was sequenced from the same sample in a study of OX40 agonist ivuxolimab in advanced cancers. Data came from immunoSEQ multiplex PCR; TCRdb stores just in-frame clones and leaves some out. The sample carries tens of thousands of clones, about 91% recorded once. Source: CD4+ or CD8+ T cells sorted from blood, taken in a trial of the OX40 agonist ivuxolimab. All receptors derive from an adult with an advanced solid tumor such as melanoma, head and neck, liver or kidney cancer.

The table lists this clone with a count of one. Written as DNA, the CDR3 is TGTGCCAGCAGCTTAACCCTAGCGGAATACAATGAGCAGTTCTTC. As protein: CASSLTLAEYNEQFF. The chain employs TRBV7-8 and TRBJ2-1, with 7 bases fitting TRBD2. Germline V gene lookup returns CDR1 SGHVS and CDR2 FQNEAQ. The CDR3 runs to 15 residues. After removal of 2 bases from V and 4 bases from J, the junction contained 5 bases not matched to a gene. The whole variable domain, remainder taken from reference TRBV7-8 and TRBJ2-1, is GAGVSQSPRYKVAKRGQDVALRCDPISGHVSLFWYQQALGQGPEFLTYFQNEAQLDKSGLPSDRFFAERPEGSVSTLKIQRTQQEDSAVYLCASSLTLAEYNEQFFGPGTRLTVL.

The V and J genes are TRBV2 and TRBJ2-3, with 7 bases identical to TRBD2. The CDR3 contains 15 residues. V was pared by 4 bases and J by 1 base, with 5 bases of the junction left unmatched. CDR1 and CDR2 (germline): SNHLY, FYNNEI. The CDR3 region has the DNA TGTGCCAGCAGTGGACCGGGACTACGCACAGATACGCAGTATTTT. It codes for CASSGPGLRTDTQYF.

The chain is built from TRBV28 and TRBJ1-4; D is perhaps TRBD1 (5 bases). The CDR3 contains 14 residues. Trimming left V 10 bases short and J 2 bases short, with 14 bases between. Germline lookup yields CDR1 MDHEN and CDR2 SYDVKM. CDR3 DNA sequence: TGTGCCACATCGTGGGGGTTTACTAATGAAAAACTGTTTTTT. Translation: CATSWGFTNEKLFF. Based on the CDR3 plus reference TRBV28 and TRBJ1-4, the full variable domain is DVKVTQSSRYLVKRTGEKVFLECVQDMDHENMFWYRQDPGLGLRLIYFSYDVKMKEKGDIPEGYSVSREKKERFSLILESASTNQTSMYLCATSWGFTNEKLFFGSGTQLSVL.

The chain has TRBV10-3 and TRBJ1-1; a weak D match, TRBD1 (6 bases). V lost 2 bases to trimming and J lost 8 bases, with 15 bases between them. Germline lookup yields CDR1 ENHRY and CDR2 SYGVKD. This CDR3 spans 14 amino acids. The DNA for the CDR3 is TGTGCCATCAGTGAGGGAAGAGGGGGTAGGGAAGCTTTCTTT. This translates into CAISEGRGGREAFF.

This clone was recorded a few times. The rearrangement joins TRBV7-9 to TRBJ1-1; 10 nucleotides line up with TRBD1. This CDR3 is 15 amino acids long. CDR1 SEHNR and CDR2 FQNEAQ come from the germline V gene (reference sequence). Unmatched junction bases numbered 13, after V lost 5 bases and J lost 10 bases. CDR3 amino acids: CASSPKTGGLTPAFF. The DNA for the CDR3 is TGTGCCAGCAGCCCAAAGACAGGGGGCCTTACACCAGCTTTCTTT. Full variable domain (outside the CDR3, taken from reference TRBV7-9 and TRBJ1-1): DTGVSQNPRHKITKRGQNVTFRCDPISEHNRLYWYRQTLGQGPEFLTYFQNEAQLEKSRLLSDRFSAERPKGSFSTLEIQRTEQGDSAMYLCASSPKTGGLTPAFFGQGTRLTVV.

This chain connects TRBV29-1 to TRBJ2-7; D is perhaps TRBD2 (7 bases). Per the germline V gene, CDR1 is SQVTM and CDR2 is ANQGSEA. V was trimmed by 4 bases and J by 2 bases, leaving 15 bases between them. The CDR3 contains 14 residues. The CDR3 region is CSVGGGRATYEQYF. In nucleotides, the CDR3 is TGCAGCGTTGGGGGGGGCAGGGCAACCTACGAGCAGTACTTC.

The rearrangement uses TRBV7-2 and TRBJ1-2, with D unresolved. CDR1 is SGHTA, CDR2 FQGNSA, per germline. This CDR3 has 14 amino acids. V was clipped by 5 bases and J by 0 bases, with 10 bases between them. The CDR3 DNA is TGTGCCAGCAGCCCCGAAGCAGCTAACTATGGCTACACCTTC. Its protein product is CASSPEAANYGYTF.

This chain connects TRBV28 to TRBJ2-5; 9 nucleotides match TRBD1. V was clipped by 6 bases and J by 7 bases; unmatched bases: 12. Per germline, CDR1 MDHEN and CDR2 SYDVKM. The length of the CDR3 is 15 residues. The CDR3 loop reads CASRVPGQGLRTQYF. CDR3 coding DNA: TGTGCCAGCAGGGTACCGGGACAGGGTCTACGGACCCAGTACTTC.

This chain uses TRBV5-1 with TRBJ2-7; D possibly corresponds to TRBD2 (6 bases). Trimming removed 0 bases at V and 4 bases at J, with 11 bases between. The CDR3 extends over 14 amino acids. Germline V gene lookup returns CDR1 SGHRS and CDR2 YFSETQ. CDR3 sequence (DNA): TGCGCCAGCAGCTTGGGGGCAGGGAGGTACGAGCAGTACTTC. This translates into CASSLGAGRYEQYF.

This clone was seen once. The V call is TRBV5-4, the J call TRBJ2-1, with 9 nucleotides matching TRBD2. Germline lookup yields CDR1 SGHNT and CDR2 YYREEE (reference sequence). V lost 4 bases to trimming and J lost 1 base; unmatched junction nucleotides: 6. The CDR3 runs to 16 residues. CDR3 DNA sequence: TGTGCCAGCAGCGTACCCAGCGGGAGGTCCTACAATGAGCAGTTCTTC. Translated, it gives CASSVPSGRSYNEQFF.

The chain joins TRBV28 to TRBJ2-5; unclear D gene. Germline V gene sequence: CDR1 MDHEN, CDR2 SYDVKM. Between the trimmed V and J ends, which lost 5 bases and 4 bases, there was a span of 14 bases. The CDR3 consists of 14 residues. The CDR3 loop reads CASSLRRPGETQYF. CDR3 DNA sequence: TGTGCCAGCAGTCTCCGACGGCCCGGAGAGACCCAGTACTTC.

V is TRBV30 and J is TRBJ1-2, with no clear D. V shed 8 bases and J shed 4 bases, with 20 bases lying between them. CDR3 length: 14 residues. Germline CDR1 is GTSNPN and CDR2 is SVGIG (reference sequence). CDR3 in amino acids: CALSVRRLRYGYTF. DNA for the CDR3: TGTGCCCTGTCGGTCAGGCGACTCCGCTATGGCTACACCTTC.

The table lists this clone with a count of one. The V and J genes are TRBV12-2 and TRBJ2-3. TRBV12-2 is recorded as a pseudogene. CDR3 size: 16 residues. The CDR3 DNA follows: TGTGCAAGTCGCTTGCTACACCCGATTCCCACAGATACGCAGTATTTT. Encoded protein: CASRLLHPIPTDTQYF.

This rearrangement joins TRBV28 to TRBJ2-4; 10 nucleotides line up with TRBD1. The CDR3 spans 15 residues. Germline V gives CDR1 MDHEN, CDR2 SYDVKM. V was pared by 5 bases and J by 4 bases, with 5 bases of the junction left unmatched. This chain's CDR3 is CASSPGGQGKNIQYF. The CDR3 nucleotides are TGTGCCAGCAGTCCGGGGGGACAGGGGAAAAACATTCAGTACTTC.

This chain links TRBV6-6 with TRBJ1-2; a possible D gene is TRBD1 (6 bases). Germline CDR1 and CDR2: MNHNY and SVGAGI (reference sequence). The CDR3 loop spans 16 amino acids. Trimming removed 4 bases at V and 3 bases at J, with 18 bases between. The CDR3 spells CASSSDPAGHDYGYTF. CDR3 coding DNA: TGTGCCAGCAGTTCTGACCCGGCGGGACACGACTATGGCTACACCTTC.

This rearrangement joins TRBV20-1 to TRBJ2-5; D is uncertain. Trimming took 5 bases from V and 3 from J, leaving 7 bases between them. CDR1 DFQATT and CDR2 SNEGSKA come from the germline V gene (reference sequence). This CDR3 has 11 residues. The CDR3: CSASEEETQYF. CDR3 DNA sequence: TGCAGTGCTTCGGAAGAAGAGACCCAGTACTTC.

Points on this clone: The germline gene is not matched at one end of the junction; a read error may be the cause. The rearrangement uses TRBV5-1 and TRBJ2-7; 7 positions agree with TRBD1. Germline lookup yields CDR1 SGHRS and CDR2 YFSETQ. The CDR3 loop spans 16 amino acids. The CDR3 spells CASSIGTDQLSYEQHF. CDR3 coding DNA: TGCGCCAGCAGCATAGGGACAGACCAACTCTCCTACGAGCAGCACTTC.

The sample holds one count of this clone. The rearrangement uses TRBV5-4 and TRBJ1-5; 8 nucleotides agree with TRBD1. The germline V gene encodes CDR1 SGHNT and CDR2 YYREEE (reference sequence). This CDR3 spans 15 amino acids. Trimming at V came to 2 bases and at J to 5 bases, leaving 6 bases not matched to a gene. CDR3 nucleotides: TGTGCCAGCAGCTTCCGGGACAGGCCAGATCAGCCCCAGCATTTT. Residues: CASSFRDRPDQPQHF.

This clone was found a few times. The chain carries TRBV20-1 and TRBJ2-2; D is uncertain. CDR1 and CDR2 (germline): DFQATT, SNEGSKA (reference sequence). Trimming removed 5 bases at V and 2 bases at J, with 3 bases between. CDR3 size: 11 residues. CDR3 protein: CSARNTGELFF. The CDR3 DNA follows: TGCAGTGCTCGAAACACCGGGGAGCTGTTTTTT.

This clone appeared once. V gene TRBV28 combines with J gene TRBJ2-2; D gene unclear. Trimming left V 7 bases short and J 4 bases short, with 13 bases between. Germline V gene data show CDR1 as MDHEN and CDR2 as SYDVKM. The CDR3 has 14 amino acids. The CDR3 protein is CASNSPGVTGELFF. The DNA of the CDR3 is TGTGCCAGCAACTCCCCGGGCGTCACCGGGGAGCTGTTTTTT. Using reference TRBV28 and TRBJ2-2 for the parts outside the CDR3, the full variable domain is DVKVTQSSRYLVKRTGEKVFLECVQDMDHENMFWYRQDPGLGLRLIYFSYDVKMKEKGDIPEGYSVSREKKERFSLILESASTNQTSMYLCASNSPGVTGELFFGEGSRLTVL.

The rearrangement links TRBV2 to TRBJ2-6; TRBD2 agrees at 7 bases. The CDR3 is 15 amino acids. With 8 bases clipped from V and 4 bases from J, the junction kept 8 bases outside the gene matches. The germline gives CDR1 SNHLY, CDR2 FYNNEI. CDR3 DNA: TGTGCCAGCCGACCAGCGGGGCCAGGGGCCAACGTCCTGACTTTC. Protein sequence: CASRPAGPGANVLTF. The variable domain in full, completed from reference TRBV2 and TRBJ2-6, reads EPEVTQTPSHQVTQMGQEVILRCVPISNHLYFYWYRQILGQKVEFLVSFYNNEISEKSEIFDDQFSVERPDGSNFTLKIRSTKLEDSAMYFCASRPAGPGANVLTFGAGSRLTVL.

The J gene is TRBJ1-3, the V gene TRBV7-9; D gene ambiguous. The CDR3 spans 14 residues. The germline gives CDR1 SEHNR, CDR2 FQNEAQ (reference sequence). With 5 bases removed from V and 4 bases from J, the gap between germline ends came to 12 bases. CDR3 sequence: CASSPPGLGNTIYF. The CDR3 bases are TGTGCCAGCAGCCCCCCCGGCTTGGGAAACACCATATATTTT.

V and J are TRBV30 and TRBJ2-3, with 9 bases matching TRBD1. The CDR3 is 15 residues long. The trim removed 4 bases at V and 1 base at J, leaving 6 bases unmatched. CDR1 and CDR2 from the germline V gene are GTSNPN and SVGIG (reference sequence). The CDR3 loop reads CAWTVRDRGTDTQYF. Written as DNA, the CDR3 is TGTGCCTGGACCGTCCGGGACAGGGGCACAGATACGCAGTATTTT.

The chain uses TRBV28 and TRBJ2-1, with 13 positions matching TRBD2. Germline V lookup: CDR1 MDHEN, CDR2 SYDVKM. CDR3 length: 15 residues. The trim removed 2 bases at V and 13 bases at J, leaving 8 bases unmatched. In DNA form, the CDR3 reads TGTGCCAGCAGTTTAGGACTAGCGGGAGCCGGGTCCCAGTTCTTC. Amino acid sequence: CASSLGLAGAGSQFF.

The chain combines TRBV28 with TRBJ2-1; 10 nucleotides align to TRBD2. With V trimmed by 5 bases and J by 8 bases, 9 bases remained unmatched. Germline V lookup: CDR1 MDHEN, CDR2 SYDVKM. CDR3 length: 15 amino acids. The CDR3 DNA is TGTGCCAGCAGTAGTAGCGGGAGGAGGGTCGATGAGCAGTTCTTC. Its protein is CASSSSGRRVDEQFF.

The V and J genes are TRBV6-1 and TRBJ2-3, with 9 positions matching TRBD2. CDR3 size: 15 residues. The germline V gene encodes CDR1 MNHNS and CDR2 SASEGT. J was trimmed by 1 base and V by 3 bases; bases with no gene match: 2. CDR3 residues: CASSDSSGGTDTQYF. For the CDR3, the DNA is TGTGCCAGCAGTGATTCTAGCGGGGGCACAGATACGCAGTATTTT.

J is TRBJ2-7 and V is TRBV7-9; TRBD1 matches at 9 bases. CDR1 is SEHNR, CDR2 FQNEAQ, per germline (reference sequence). The CDR3 length is 15 residues. V shed 0 bases, J shed 5 bases, and the junction held 5 bases outside the gene matches. The chain's CDR3 is CASSLAPDRGHEQYF. The CDR3 DNA is TGTGCCAGCAGCTTAGCACCGGACAGGGGACACGAGCAGTACTTC.

This chain connects TRBV28 to TRBJ1-4, with a possible D match to TRBD1 (6 bases). V lost 8 bases to trimming and J lost 5 bases, with 12 bases between them. There are 13 residues in the CDR3. CDR1 is MDHEN, CDR2 SYDVKM, per germline. CDR3 in amino acids: CASGAQGNEKLFF. In DNA form, the CDR3 reads TGTGCCAGCGGGGCACAGGGAAATGAAAAACTGTTTTTT.

This chain links TRBV28 with TRBJ1-5; D is perhaps TRBD1 (6 bases). V lost 2 bases, J lost 6 bases, and 11 bases lay in between. The germline CDR1 and CDR2 sequences are MDHEN and SYDVKM. The CDR3 length is 14 residues. The CDR3 protein is CASSLRQVRQPQHF. CDR3 sequence (DNA): TGTGCCAGCAGTTTAAGACAGGTTCGTCAGCCCCAGCATTTT.

The chain joins TRBV6-6 to TRBJ2-1; TRBD2 matches 8 bases. V dropped 6 bases and J dropped 9; count of bases not matched to a gene: 10. Looked up from germline, CDR1 is MNHNY and CDR2 is SVGAGI (reference sequence). The CDR3 length is 14 residues. The CDR3 DNA follows: TGTGCCAGCAGCCACACGGGAGGGCCTATTGAGCAGTTCTTC. Protein: CASSHTGGPIEQFF.

J is TRBJ2-1 and V is TRBV4-1; TRBD2 matches 16 bases. CDR3 length: 19 amino acids. Trimming cost V 2 bases and J 8 bases; bases outside gene matches: 12. Germline V gene lookup returns CDR1 MGHRA and CDR2 YSYEKL. Here the CDR3 reads CASSQPRGTSGRVEDEQFF. The CDR3 nucleotides are TGCGCCAGCAGCCAACCGAGAGGGACTAGCGGGAGGGTCGAGGATGAGCAGTTCTTC.

The CDR3 spells CASTSVPGSYEQYF. In nucleotides, the CDR3 is TGTGCCAGCACCTCCGTCCCCGGGTCCTACGAGCAGTACTTC. The chain couples TRBV28 to TRBJ2-7; D gene unclear. The V and J ends lost 7 bases and 1 base respectively, with 14 bases between them. CDR1 and CDR2 from the germline V gene are MDHEN and SYDVKM. CDR3 size: 14 residues.